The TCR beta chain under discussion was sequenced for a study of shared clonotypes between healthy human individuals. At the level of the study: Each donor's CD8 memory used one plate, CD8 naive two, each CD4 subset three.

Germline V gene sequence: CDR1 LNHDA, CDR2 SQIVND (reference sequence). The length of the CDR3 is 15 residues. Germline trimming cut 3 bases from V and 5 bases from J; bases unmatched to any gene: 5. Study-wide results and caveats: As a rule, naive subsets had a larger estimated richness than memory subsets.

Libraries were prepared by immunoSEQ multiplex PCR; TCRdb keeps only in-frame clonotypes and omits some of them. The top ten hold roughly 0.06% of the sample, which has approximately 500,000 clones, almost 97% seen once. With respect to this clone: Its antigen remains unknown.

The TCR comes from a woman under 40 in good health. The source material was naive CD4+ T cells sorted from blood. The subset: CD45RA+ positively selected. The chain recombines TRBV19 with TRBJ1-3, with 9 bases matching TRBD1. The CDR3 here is CASSMAGQGRNTIYF. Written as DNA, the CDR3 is TGTGCCAGTAGTATGGCGGGACAGGGAAGAAACACCATATATTTT.